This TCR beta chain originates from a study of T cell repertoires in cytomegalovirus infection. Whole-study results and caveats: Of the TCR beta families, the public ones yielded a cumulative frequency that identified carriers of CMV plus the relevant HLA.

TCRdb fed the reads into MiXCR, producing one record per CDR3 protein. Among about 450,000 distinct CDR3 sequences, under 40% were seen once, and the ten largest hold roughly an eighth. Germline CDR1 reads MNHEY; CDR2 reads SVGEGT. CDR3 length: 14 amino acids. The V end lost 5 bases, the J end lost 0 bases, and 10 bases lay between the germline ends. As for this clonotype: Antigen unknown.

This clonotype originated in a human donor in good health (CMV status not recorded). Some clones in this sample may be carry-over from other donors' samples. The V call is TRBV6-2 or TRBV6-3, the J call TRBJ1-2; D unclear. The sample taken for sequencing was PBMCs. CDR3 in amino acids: CASSQPAANYGYTF. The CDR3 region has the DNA TGTGCCAGCAGTCAGCCGGCAGCTAACTATGGCTACACCTTC.